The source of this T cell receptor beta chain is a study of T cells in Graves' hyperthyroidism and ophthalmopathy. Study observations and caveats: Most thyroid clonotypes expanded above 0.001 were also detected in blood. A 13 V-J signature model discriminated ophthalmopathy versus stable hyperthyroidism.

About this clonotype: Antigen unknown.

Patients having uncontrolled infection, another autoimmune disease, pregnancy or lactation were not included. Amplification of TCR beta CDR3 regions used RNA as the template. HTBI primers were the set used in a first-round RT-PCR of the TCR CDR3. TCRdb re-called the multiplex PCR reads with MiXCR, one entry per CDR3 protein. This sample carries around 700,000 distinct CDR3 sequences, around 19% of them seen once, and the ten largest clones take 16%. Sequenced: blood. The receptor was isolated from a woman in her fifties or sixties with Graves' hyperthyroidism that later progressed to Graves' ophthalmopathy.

The CDR3: CSVGTSGDTEAFF. The DNA of the CDR3 is TGCAGCGTCGGGACCTCTGGGGACACTGAAGCTTTCTTT. The genes are TRBV29-1 and TRBJ1-1, with D perhaps matching TRBD1 (5 bases). There are 13 residues in the CDR3. CDR1 is SQVTM and CDR2 is ANQGSEA in the germline V gene. V lost 6 bases and J 3 bases, leaving 14 bases between the germline ends.